This T cell receptor beta chain was recorded in a study of shared clonotypes between healthy human individuals. With 4 bases clipped from V and 8 bases from J, the junction kept 14 bases outside the gene matches. CDR1 is SGDLS, CDR2 YYNGEE, per germline. The CDR3 loop spans 16 amino acids. Points on this clone: Its antigen is undetermined.

Sequencing was performed with immunoSEQ multiplex PCR; in TCRdb, only in-frame clones are kept and a portion is missing. The data show more than 2 million clones, about 94% seen once. CD45RO-negative, CCR7-positively selected cells formed the naive CD8 fraction, excluding terminally differentiated effector memory CD45RA+ cells. Overall study findings and caveats: For sorted subsets, rarefaction showed incomplete sequencing despite large depth.

The TCR originated in a man aged 18 to 29 in good health. Some clones in this sample may be carry-over from other donors' samples. Sequenced sample: naive CD8+ T cells from PBMCs. The gene calls are TRBV9 and TRBJ2-1, with TRBD2 matching 8 bases. CDR3 region: CASSPHPGASGYEQFF. The DNA for the CDR3 is TGTGCCAGCAGCCCTCACCCCGGGGCTAGCGGGTATGAGCAGTTCTTC.